This TCR beta chain is from a study of persistence of HIV-infected CD4 T cells. Sequencing used immunoSEQ version 4 in survey mode. Only in-frame clones appear in the TCRdb table, and some are missing; sequencing was by immunoSEQ multiplex PCR. The sample lists tens of thousands of clones, around three quarters occurring once. Overlapping HIV-1 Gag 15-mer peptides at 0.8 to 1 ug per peptide per mL were used. CD40L/CD69 double-negative CD45RO-high memory CD4+ T cells were collected. This clone occurred a few times. What it binds is not known. Per germline, CDR1 LNHDA and CDR2 SQIVND (reference sequence). V trimming: 10 bases; J trimming: 3 bases; junction bases outside the gene matches: 9. The CDR3 is made up of 15 amino acids.

The clonotype was recovered from an adult man with HIV who was CMV-seropositive. The source material was CD4+ T cells sorted from PBMCs after roughly 19-hour stimulation, sampled from a patient who received antiretroviral therapy. J is TRBJ1-3 and V is TRBV19; 10 bases fit TRBD1. Here the CDR3 reads CATQPGQGVGNTIYF. CDR3 DNA sequence: TGTGCCACCCAACCCGGACAGGGGGTTGGAAACACCATATATTTT.